This T cell receptor beta chain emerged from a study of vaccination effects on CD4 cells after COVID-19. Assay: immunoSEQ multiplex PCR; the TCRdb copy retains only in-frame clones and omits some. Of approximately 40,000 clones in the sample, over 80% were seen once. The CDR3 spans 15 residues. CDR1 is LNHDA, CDR2 SQIVND, per germline (reference sequence). After removal of 1 base from V and 5 bases from J, the junction contained 6 bases not matched to a gene. Broader study findings: Only a few convalescent patients and no early post-infection timepoints featured in the study.

At the end of less than 12 days of culture, CD4+ T cells were isolated. In regard to this clone: Its target is unknown.

This sequence joins TRBV19 and TRBJ2-3, with 7 positions matching TRBD2. The sequencing used CD4+ T cells from PBMCs cultured without peptide, collected before COVID-19 vaccination. The sequence was collected from a human donor who received a COVID-19 vaccine. The CDR3 region is CASSIASGIGDTQYF. CDR3 DNA: TGTGCCAGTAGTATAGCCAGCGGGATTGGAGATACGCAGTATTTT.